The 22 T cell receptor beta chains below come from one sample, sequenced in a study of T cells in Graves' hyperthyroidism and ophthalmopathy. The CDR3 regions of TCR beta were amplified from RNA transcripts. The primer set for the first-round RT-PCR of the TCR CDR3 was HTBI. Using its own MiXCR run on the multiplex PCR reads, TCRdb lists one record per CDR3 protein. The repertoire holds about 690,000 distinct CDR3 sequences, with around a sixth as singletons. Sequencing input: blood. These receptors were obtained from a man aged 45-60 years with Graves' hyperthyroidism.

CDR3 in amino acids: CSVPDRGDYNEQFF. CDR3 nucleotide sequence: TGCAGCGTCCCGGACAGGGGGGATTACAATGAGCAGTTCTTC. The chain combines TRBV29-1 with TRBJ2-1; the match to TRBD1 covers 10 bases. Germline CDR1 is SQVTM and CDR2 is ANQGSEA. The V segment lost 6 bases and the J segment 4 bases; nucleotides outside the gene matches: 6. The CDR3 consists of 14 residues.

The genes are TRBV11-2 and TRBJ1-2, with D perhaps matching TRBD1 (6 bases). CDR1 SGHAT and CDR2 FQNNGV come from the germline V gene. The CDR3 has 15 amino acids. Trimming stripped 3 bases from V and 9 bases from J, with 20 bases between. The CDR3 DNA reads as TGTGCCAGCAGCTTGGCGCACAGGGAAGGTGAAAGCTACACCTTC. Translation: CASSLAHREGESYTF.

This clonotype was observed at least ten times. This chain joins TRBV2 and TRBJ2-4; perhaps D is TRBD1 or TRBD2 (7 bases each). The germline CDR1 and CDR2 sequences are SNHLY and FYNNEI. V gave up 2 bases and J gave up 8 bases, with 13 bases separating them. The CDR3 is 14 residues long. In DNA form, the CDR3 reads TGTGCCAGCAGTGAAATGGCAGGGGGGGACATTCAGTACTTC. Translated: CASSEMAGGDIQYF.

The chain links TRBV28 to TRBJ2-7; 8 positions agree with TRBD2. CDR3 length equals 19 residues. The germline CDR1 and CDR2 sequences are MDHEN and SYDVKM. The J segment lost 0 bases and the V segment lost 5 bases, leaving 18 bases of the junction unmatched. CDR3 sequence reads: CASSDLRGLAGFSSYEQYF. CDR3 nucleotides: TGTGCCAGCAGTGATCTACGCGGGCTAGCGGGCTTTAGCTCCTACGAGCAGTACTTC.

This clonotype showed up just a few times. This chain uses TRBV20-1 with TRBJ2-1, with 8 bases matching TRBD2. The CDR3 is 15 residues long. The germline V gene has CDR1 DFQATT and CDR2 SNEGSKA (reference sequence). V lost 1 base, J lost 1 base, and 3 bases stayed unmatched. CDR3 residues: CSARVSGRSYNEQFF. In DNA form, the CDR3 reads TGCAGTGCTAGAGTCAGCGGGAGATCCTACAATGAGCAGTTCTTC.

This clonotype has at least ten counts. This chain uses TRBV28 with TRBJ2-7; TRBD1 matches 8 bases. The junction had 2 bases not matched to a gene; V was cut back by 3 bases and J by 1 base. This CDR3 is 14 amino acids long. Germline V lookup: CDR1 MDHEN, CDR2 SYDVKM. CDR3 loop: CASSLDRVSYEQYF. The CDR3 DNA sequence: TGTGCCAGCAGTTTGGACAGGGTTTCCTACGAGCAGTACTTC.

At least ten counts were recorded for this clonotype. This chain links TRBV27 with TRBJ2-3, with TRBD1 as a possible D gene (6 bases). The germline gives CDR1 MNHEY, CDR2 SMNVEV (reference sequence). Trimming took 6 bases from V and 2 from J, leaving 27 bases between them. The CDR3 loop spans 19 amino acids. This CDR3 is CASRPSQGYRPFLTDTQYF. The CDR3 DNA reads TGTGCCAGCAGGCCCTCACAGGGATATCGGCCTTTCCTCACAGATACGCAGTATTTT.

The chain links TRBV19 to TRBJ2-1; either TRBD1 or TRBD2 may supply D (7 bases each). CDR3 length: 14 amino acids. V lost 1 base, J lost 7 bases, and 11 bases lay in between. Germline loops: CDR1 LNHDA, CDR2 SQIVND (reference sequence). As DNA, the CDR3 is TGTGCCAGTAGTATAGGCAGGGGGGGAAATGAGCAGTTCTTC. Encoded protein: CASSIGRGGNEQFF. Using reference TRBV19 and TRBJ2-1 for the parts outside the CDR3, the full variable domain is DGGITQSPKYLFRKEGQNVTLSCEQNLNHDAMYWYRQDPGQGLRLIYYSQIVNDFQKGDIAEGYSVSREKKESFPLTVTSAQKNPTAFYLCASSIGRGGNEQFFGPGTRLTVL.

This clonotype has just a few counts. This sequence joins TRBV3-1 and TRBJ1-2; 8 nucleotides agree with TRBD1. The CDR3 covers 15 residues. In germline, CDR1 is LGHDT, CDR2 YNNKEL (reference sequence). The V gene end was trimmed by 6 bases and the J gene end by 1 base; junction bases not matched to a gene: 7. The CDR3 loop reads CASSEDRGINYGYTF. The CDR3 DNA reads as TGTGCCAGCAGTGAAGACAGGGGAATTAACTATGGCTACACCTTC.

CDR3 coding DNA: TGTGCCACTTATGGCAGGGGGGGCAATCAGCCCCAGCATTTT. It codes for CATYGRGGNQPQHF. The rearrangement links TRBV28 to TRBJ1-5, with 7 bases identical to TRBD1. The ends lost 10 bases at V and 2 bases at J; junction bases unmatched: 8. Germline loops: CDR1 MDHEN, CDR2 SYDVKM. The CDR3 extends over 14 amino acids.

This chain links TRBV4-3 with TRBJ1-6; 9 bases align to TRBD1. With 3 bases clipped from V and 3 bases from J, the junction kept 15 bases outside the gene matches. This CDR3 has 20 amino acids. Germline V gene data show CDR1 as LGHNA and CDR2 as YSLEER. The CDR3 sequence is CASSHSGPGQGISYNSPLHF. CDR3 bases: TGCGCCAGCAGCCACTCGGGACCGGGACAGGGAATTAGCTATAATTCACCCCTCCACTTT.

The rearrangement uses TRBV20-1 and TRBJ2-1; 10 bases line up with TRBD2. The trim removed 3 bases at V and 10 bases at J, leaving 15 bases unmatched. Germline CDR1 is DFQATT and CDR2 is SNEGSKA (reference sequence). The CDR3 length is 16 residues. The CDR3 nucleotides are TGCAGTGCTAGGGACCGAGGGACTAGCGCCCTTAGGGAGCAGTTCTTC. Amino acid sequence: CSARDRGTSALREQFF.

The rearrangement joins TRBV20-1 to TRBJ1-5; D not resolved. Trimming left V 6 bases short and J 6 bases short, with 12 bases between. The CDR3 totals 12 residues. Germline V gene lookup returns CDR1 DFQATT and CDR2 SNEGSKA (reference sequence). Here the CDR3 DNA reads TGCAGTGCCGTTCGTAGGAGTCAGCCCCAGCATTTT. Its protein is CSAVRRSQPQHF.

This clonotype was picked up a small number of times. The chain employs TRBV14 and TRBJ1-2; TRBD1 matches 8 bases. This CDR3 has 18 residues. V shed 1 base and J 4 bases; nucleotides not matched to a gene: 14. The V gene's germline CDR1 is SGHDN and CDR2 FVKESK. CDR3 protein: CASSQVRGTGGASYGYTF. The CDR3 DNA is TGTGCCAGCAGCCAAGTCAGAGGTACAGGGGGTGCCTCCTATGGCTACACCTTC.

The chain recombines TRBV6-2 or TRBV6-3 with TRBJ2-1, with 12 bases matching TRBD1. The CDR3 runs to 15 residues. With 1 base clipped from V and 10 bases from J, the junction kept 5 bases outside the gene matches. Per germline, CDR1 MNHEY and CDR2 SVGEGT. Here the CDR3 DNA reads TGTGCCAGCAGTTACTTGGGACAGGGGGCTGGGGAGCAGTTCTTC. This sequence encodes CASSYLGQGAGEQFF.

This clonotype was seen at least ten times. The chain recombines TRBV11-2 with TRBJ2-7; D is ambiguous. Germline CDR1 SGHAT, CDR2 FQNNGV. The germline V and J ends were trimmed by 5 bases and 2 bases, with 7 bases remaining between them. The CDR3 is 12 amino acids. The DNA of the CDR3 is TGTGCCAGCAGCCCCCGGACCTACGAGCAGTACTTC. It yields the protein CASSPRTYEQYF.

This clonotype was detected only a few times. V gene TRBV5-8 combines with J gene TRBJ1-1, with no clear D. Germline V gene data show CDR1 as SGHTS and CDR2 as YDEGEE. Trimming took 2 bases from V and 3 from J, leaving 14 bases between them. The CDR3 sequence is 15 residues long. The CDR3 protein is CASSFRPKIDTEAFF. CDR3 coding DNA: TGTGCCAGCAGCTTTCGTCCTAAAATCGACACTGAAGCTTTCTTT.

This rearrangement joins TRBV20-1 to TRBJ2-5; D may be TRBD2 (6 bases). The V gene's germline CDR1 is DFQATT and CDR2 SNEGSKA (reference sequence). V dropped 7 bases and J dropped 5 bases, with 14 bases sitting between them. The length of the CDR3 is 12 residues. The CDR3 sequence is CSGFGGLETQYF. In DNA form, the CDR3 reads TGCAGTGGTTTTGGAGGGTTGGAGACCCAGTACTTC.

This clonotype was counted many times. The J gene is TRBJ2-5, the V gene TRBV6-2 or TRBV6-3, with D unresolved. There are 12 residues in the CDR3. Per the germline V gene, CDR1 is MNHEY and CDR2 is SVGEGT. Between the trimmed V and J ends, which lost 5 bases and 5 bases, there was a span of 9 bases. Here the CDR3 DNA reads TGTGCCAGCAGTACCACGTGGGAGACCCAGTACTTC. Protein sequence: CASSTTWETQYF.

This clonotype has ten or more counts. V is TRBV6-1 and J is TRBJ2-7, with D possibly being TRBD2 (5 bases). This CDR3 comprises 17 residues. V gave up 6 bases and J gave up 7 bases, with 28 bases separating them. Germline CDR1 MNHNS, CDR2 SASEGT. The CDR3 DNA sequence: TGTGCCAGCAGCCTAATTGGAGACTATGCCGTAATGAGGGAGCAGTACTTC. As protein: CASSLIGDYAVMREQYF.

This clonotype occurred many times. The gene calls are TRBV10-3 and TRBJ2-5; TRBD1 is a possible D gene (5 bases). Germline CDR1 reads ENHRY; CDR2 reads SYGVKD. The CDR3 loop spans 16 amino acids. Trimming left V 4 bases short and J 2 bases short, with 17 bases between. CDR3 sequence: CAISAWQGGHQETQYF. CDR3 in DNA: TGTGCCATCAGTGCTTGGCAGGGCGGCCATCAAGAGACCCAGTACTTC.

This clonotype was seen repeatedly, ten times or more. The chain is built from TRBV19 and TRBJ2-5, with TRBD2 matching 11 bases. The CDR3 loop spans 15 amino acids. Germline CDR1 LNHDA, CDR2 SQIVND (reference sequence). With V trimmed by 1 base and J by 4 bases, 2 bases remained unmatched. The CDR3 protein is CASSIGLAGRETQYF. The CDR3 DNA follows: TGTGCCAGTAGTATAGGACTAGCGGGAAGAGAGACCCAGTACTTC.